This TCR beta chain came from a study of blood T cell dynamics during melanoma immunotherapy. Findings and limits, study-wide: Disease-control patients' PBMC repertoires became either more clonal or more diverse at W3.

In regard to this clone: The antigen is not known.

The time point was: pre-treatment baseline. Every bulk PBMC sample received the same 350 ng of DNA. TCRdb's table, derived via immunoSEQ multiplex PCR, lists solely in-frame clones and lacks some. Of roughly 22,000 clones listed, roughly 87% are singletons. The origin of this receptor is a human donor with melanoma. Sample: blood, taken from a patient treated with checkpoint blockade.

In DNA form, the CDR3 reads TGTGCCAGCAGTGAAGCGCTGCCGGTCCTGACTTTC. The encoded protein is CASSEALPVLTF. The chain combines TRBV2 with TRBJ2-6; no firm D call. The V end lost 0 bases, the J end lost 13 bases, and 7 bases lay between the germline ends. Germline assignment: CDR1 SNHLY and CDR2 FYNNEI. There are 12 residues in the CDR3.